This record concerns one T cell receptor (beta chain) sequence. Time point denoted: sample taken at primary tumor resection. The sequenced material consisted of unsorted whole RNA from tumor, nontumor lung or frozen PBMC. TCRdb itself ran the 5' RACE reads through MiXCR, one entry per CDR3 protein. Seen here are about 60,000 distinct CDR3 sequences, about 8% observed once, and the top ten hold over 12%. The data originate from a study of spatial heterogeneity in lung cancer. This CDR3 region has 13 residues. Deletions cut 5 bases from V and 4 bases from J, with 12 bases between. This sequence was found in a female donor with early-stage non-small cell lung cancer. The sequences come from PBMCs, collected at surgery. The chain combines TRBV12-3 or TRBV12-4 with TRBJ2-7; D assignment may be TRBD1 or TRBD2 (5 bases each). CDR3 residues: CASSLVGEYEQYV. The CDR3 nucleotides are TGTGCCAGCAGTCTCGTGGGGGAGTACGAGCAGTACGTC.